The entry below gives a single TCR beta chain sequence along with its context. This record belongs to a study of T cells in Graves' hyperthyroidism and ophthalmopathy. The source material, RNA transcripts, was used to amplify TCR beta CDR3 regions. Using the HTBI primer set, a first-round RT-PCR was run on the TCR CDR3. TCRdb re-analysed the multiplex PCR reads in MiXCR, keeping a single row per CDR3 protein. The sample records around 350,000 distinct CDR3 sequences, about a sixth being singletons. Sequencing was carried out using blood. This receptor was obtained from a woman aged 18-29 years with Graves' hyperthyroidism that later progressed to Graves' ophthalmopathy.

The CDR3 nucleotides read TGCAGTGCTGGACCAGGAAACAAAAACATTCAGTACTTC. It is translated as CSAGPGNKNIQYF. This chain connects TRBV20-1 to TRBJ2-4; D is ambiguous. The CDR3 runs to 13 residues. CDR1 and CDR2 from the germline V gene are DFQATT and SNEGSKA (reference sequence). The V end was cut by 5 bases, the J end by 3 bases, with 11 bases between.